The 30 T cell receptor beta chains presented below share a single source sample, sequenced in a study of PD-L1 blockade in urothelial cancer. Some clones are missing from TCRdb's copy, which holds only in-frame ones; the method was immunoSEQ multiplex PCR. The table shows tens of thousands of clones, with around 85% occurring only once. Sample time point: peripheral blood 6 weeks after treatment start. This specimen consisted of PBMCs, obtained around atezolizumab (anti-PD-L1) treatment. These receptors were obtained from a man aged 45 to 65 with urothelial cancer.

The gene calls are TRBV6-1 and TRBJ1-2; 7 nucleotides line up with TRBD1. V was clipped by 8 bases and J by 6 bases; unmatched bases: 3. The CDR3 has 11 amino acids. In germline, CDR1 is MNHNS, CDR2 SASEGT. In DNA form, the CDR3 reads TGTGCCAGCGCTAGGGGGCATGGCTACACCTTC. Amino acids: CASARGHGYTF.

The chain employs TRBV5-6 and TRBJ2-1; D is perhaps TRBD2 (6 bases). V was shortened by 4 bases and J by 3 bases, with 8 bases between the two germline ends. The germline V gene encodes CDR1 SGHDT and CDR2 YYEEEE. The CDR3 sequence is 13 residues long. CDR3 nucleotides: TGTGCCAGCAGCCCGGGACTCTACAATGAGCAGTTCTTC. This encodes CASSPGLYNEQFF.

The rearrangement links TRBV27 to TRBJ1-3; unclear D gene. The CDR3 length is 13 residues. Deletions cut 3 bases from V and 4 bases from J, with 7 bases between. CDR1 and CDR2 from the germline V gene are MNHEY and SMNVEV (reference sequence). The CDR3 nucleotides are TGTGCCAGCAGTTTGACAACGGGAAACACCATATATTTT. Translating it yields CASSLTTGNTIYF.

The chain couples TRBV4-1 to TRBJ1-1; no reliable D call. Trimming stripped 1 base from V and 0 bases from J, with 12 bases between. This CDR3 region has 16 residues. Looked up from germline, CDR1 is MGHRA and CDR2 is YSYEKL. CDR3 bases: TGCGCCAGCAGCCAAGCGCCGGCCAGGATGAACACTGAAGCTTTCTTT. Translated: CASSQAPARMNTEAFF.

V is TRBV15 and J is TRBJ1-1, with 7 bases identical to TRBD1. Germline V CDR1 and CDR2: LNHNV, YYDKDF (reference sequence). V dropped 0 bases and J dropped 8; count of bases not matched to a gene: 6. The CDR3 loop spans 14 amino acids. DNA for the CDR3: TGTGCCACCAGCAGAGATATCACAGGGGTCGAAGCTTTCTTT. Protein: CATSRDITGVEAFF.

V gene TRBV10-3 combines with J gene TRBJ1-3, with no clear D. Germline lookup yields CDR1 ENHRY and CDR2 SYGVKD. The V end was cut by 10 bases, the J end by 3 bases, with 13 bases between. This CDR3 spans 13 amino acids. In DNA form, the CDR3 reads TGTGCCACGGCGGGAGGGAGTGGAAACACCATATATTTT. Amino acid sequence: CATAGGSGNTIYF.

The CDR3 protein is CASSYDRLDQYF. The CDR3, as DNA: TGTGCCAGCAGTTATGACAGGTTGGACCAGTACTTC. V and J are TRBV6-5 and TRBJ2-7, with a weak D call TRBD1 (6 bases). The CDR3 is 12 amino acids. Trimming left V 3 bases short and J 10 bases short, with 13 bases between. Germline loops: CDR1 MNHEY, CDR2 SVGAGI.

The rearrangement joins TRBV27 to TRBJ2-7, with D perhaps TRBD2 (6 bases). This CDR3 has 13 amino acids. Germline assignment: CDR1 MNHEY and CDR2 SMNVEV (reference sequence). The chain's CDR3 is CAIKRGRGYEQYF. CDR3 sequence (DNA): TGTGCGATAAAAAGGGGACGGGGGTACGAGCAGTACTTC.

This clone appeared a few times. The CDR3 region has the DNA TGTGCCAGCAGCTTCACAGGGGGCACATATGGCTACACCTTC. Its translation: CASSFTGGTYGYTF. The chain employs TRBV7-2 and TRBJ1-2; 9 bases match TRBD1. CDR1 is SGHTA and CDR2 is FQGNSA in the germline V gene. Trimming cost V 3 bases and J 5 bases; bases outside gene matches: 4. The CDR3 has 14 amino acids. Together with reference TRBV7-2 and TRBJ1-2, the CDR3 gives the full variable domain: GAGVSQSPSNKVTEKGKDVELRCDPISGHTALYWYRQSLGQGLEFLIYFQGNSAPDKSGLPSDRFSAERTGGSVSTLTIQRTQQEDSAVYLCASSFTGGTYGYTFGSGTRLTVV.

The sample holds one count of this clone. V and J are TRBV30 and TRBJ2-5; 7 nucleotides match TRBD1. The CDR3 runs to 13 residues. The germline CDR1 and CDR2 sequences are GTSNPN and SVGIG (reference sequence). Germline trimming cut 2 bases from V and 5 bases from J; bases unmatched to any gene: 5. In DNA form, the CDR3 reads TGTGCCTGGAGTCGTGACAGGGCGGAGACCCAGTACTTC. Its translation: CAWSRDRAETQYF.

This sequence joins TRBV9 and TRBJ1-2; 8 bases agree with TRBD1. Per the germline V gene, CDR1 is SGDLS and CDR2 is YYNGEE. The CDR3 loop spans 23 amino acids. V shed 0 bases, J shed 8 bases, and the junction held 33 bases outside the gene matches. Here the CDR3 reads CASSVARVEQGARSENPRRGYTF. Written as DNA, the CDR3 is TGTGCCAGCAGCGTAGCTCGAGTAGAGCAGGGGGCGCGCTCCGAAAACCCCAGGAGGGGCTACACCTTC. The whole variable domain, filled in from reference TRBV9 and TRBJ1-2, reads DSGVTQTPKHLITATGQRVTLRCSPRSGDLSVYWYQQSLDQGLQFLIQYYNGEERAKGNILERFSAQQFPDLHSELNLSSLELGDSALYFCASSVARVEQGARSENPRRGYTFGSGTRLTVV.

This chain uses TRBV18 with TRBJ2-3; TRBD2 is a possible D gene (6 bases). CDR1 and CDR2 from the germline V gene are KGHSH and LQKENI. This CDR3 is built from 16 residues. The ends were cut back, 1 base at V and 0 bases at J, with 11 bases in the middle. The CDR3 nucleotides are TGTGCCAGCTCACCACTAGCGGCTCCTAGCACAGATACGCAGTATTTT. It codes for CASSPLAAPSTDTQYF.

This clone was counted a few times. This chain links TRBV9 with TRBJ2-3; no definite D call. Trimming pared 3 bases from V and 0 bases from J, leaving 11 bases between. CDR1 SGDLS and CDR2 YYNGEE come from the germline V gene. The CDR3 is made up of 15 amino acids. CDR3 in amino acids: CASSEVAESTDTQYF. CDR3 bases: TGTGCCAGCAGCGAGGTGGCGGAAAGCACAGATACGCAGTATTTT.

This sequence joins TRBV4-1 and TRBJ2-2, with D tentatively TRBD2 (6 bases). CDR1 MGHRA and CDR2 YSYEKL come from the germline V gene. The CDR3 consists of 14 residues. Trimming left V 1 base short and J 5 bases short, with 8 bases between. Written as DNA, the CDR3 is TGCGCCAGCAGCCAAGCACGGGGGACCGGGGAGCTGTTTTTT. Protein sequence: CASSQARGTGELFF.

The chain links TRBV5-1 to TRBJ2-7; 8 nucleotides line up with TRBD1. This CDR3 spans 15 amino acids. Germline V gene sequence: CDR1 SGHRS, CDR2 YFSETQ. Trimming took 0 bases from V and 3 from J; bases not matched to a gene: 5. The CDR3 DNA follows: TGCGCCAGCAGCTTGGCTTTGGACAGGGTCTACGAGCAGTACTTC. Its translation is CASSLALDRVYEQYF. The full variable domain, its missing parts supplied by reference TRBV5-1 and TRBJ2-7, is KAGVTQTPRYLIKTRGQQVTLSCSPISGHRSVSWYQQTPGQGLQFLFEYFSETQRNKGNFPGRFSGRQFSNSRSEMNVSTLELGDSALYLCASSLALDRVYEQYFGPGTRLTVT.

The V and J genes are TRBV6-1 and TRBJ1-2; the D gene is possibly TRBD1 (5 bases). V was shortened by 5 bases and J by 8 bases, with 15 bases between the two germline ends. The CDR3 has 13 amino acids. The germline V gene has CDR1 MNHNS and CDR2 SASEGT. The CDR3 DNA follows: TGTGCCAGCAGTTATGGCACAGGAGGGGGCTACACCTTC. Translation: CASSYGTGGGYTF.

V and J are TRBV5-1 and TRBJ2-7; TRBD2 is a possible D gene (5 bases). CDR1 and CDR2 from the germline V gene are SGHRS and YFSETQ. This CDR3 spans 15 amino acids. Trimming left V 4 bases short and J 2 bases short, with 16 bases between. DNA for the CDR3: TGCGCCAGCAGCCTCGAGGGAGCGAGCCCCTACGAGCAGTACTTC. Residues: CASSLEGASPYEQYF.

The chain is built from TRBV5-1 and TRBJ1-1; the D gene is possibly TRBD1 (5 bases). Between the trimmed V and J ends, which lost 4 bases and 1 base, there was a span of 17 bases. Germline V CDR1 and CDR2: SGHRS, YFSETQ. The CDR3 extends over 16 amino acids. CDR3 region: CASSLTPGLTNTEAFF. DNA for the CDR3: TGCGCCAGCAGCCTCACCCCGGGACTCACGAACACTGAAGCTTTCTTT.

The chain carries TRBV10-3 and TRBJ2-5; 9 bases fit TRBD1. In germline, CDR1 is ENHRY, CDR2 SYGVKD. V was clipped by 4 bases and J by 3 bases; unmatched bases: 0. This CDR3 is 13 amino acids long. The CDR3 region has the DNA TGTGCCATCAGTGGGACAGGGGAAGAGACCCAGTACTTC. Translating it yields CAISGTGEETQYF.

This clone was seen more than once but under ten times. The chain recombines TRBV6-5 with TRBJ1-4, with D possibly being TRBD1 (6 bases). Between the trimmed V and J ends, which lost 6 bases and 8 bases, there was a span of 16 bases. The CDR3 spans 14 residues. Germline assignment: CDR1 MNHEY and CDR2 SVGAGI. CDR3 DNA: TGTGCCAGCAGAGTCACGGGGGGCGCCGAAAAACTGTTTTTT. This sequence encodes CASRVTGGAEKLFF.

The V call is TRBV4-1, the J call TRBJ1-5; the match to TRBD1 covers 10 bases. The germline gives CDR1 MGHRA, CDR2 YSYEKL. Germline trimming cut 2 bases from V and 2 bases from J; bases unmatched to any gene: 18. CDR3 length: 21 residues. As DNA, the CDR3 is TGCGCCAGCAGCCAACCTAGACAGGGGGCTTTATCCCTGCCATGCAATCAGCCCCAGCATTTT. It yields the protein CASSQPRQGALSLPCNQPQHF.

The V call is TRBV2, the J call TRBJ2-7; 8 nucleotides match TRBD2. With 6 bases clipped from V and 2 bases from J, the junction kept 9 bases outside the gene matches. Germline V gene sequence: CDR1 SNHLY, CDR2 FYNNEI. The CDR3 sequence is 15 residues long. The CDR3 loop reads CASRSGLGLPYEQYF. CDR3 nucleotides: TGTGCCAGCAGATCGGGACTAGGCCTCCCCTACGAGCAGTACTTC.

This chain joins TRBV5-4 and TRBJ2-5; 11 bases line up with TRBD2. Germline CDR1 and CDR2: SGHNT and YYREEE (reference sequence). This CDR3 contains 16 residues. The trim removed 5 bases at V and 2 bases at J, leaving 8 bases unmatched. The CDR3 loop is CASSKPGLAVQETQYF. As DNA, the CDR3 is TGTGCCAGCAGTAAACCGGGACTAGCGGTTCAAGAGACCCAGTACTTC.

V is TRBV21-1 and J is TRBJ2-7; the table's D call, TRBD2, was not checked against the DNA. TRBV21-1 is a known pseudogene. This CDR3 contains 16 residues. The DNA of the CDR3 is TGTGCCAGCAGCAAAGGTGGGACTGAACCCTCCTACGAGCAGTACTTC. Protein sequence: CASSKGGTEPSYEQYF.

The chain combines TRBV5-1 with TRBJ2-1, with TRBD1 identical over 7 bases. Germline CDR1 SGHRS, CDR2 YFSETQ. The V gene end was trimmed by 0 bases and the J gene end by 8 bases; junction bases not matched to a gene: 20. The CDR3 has 19 residues. CDR3 sequence reads: CASSLEGARVGSVGDEQFF. The CDR3 nucleotides read TGCGCCAGCAGCTTGGAGGGGGCACGGGTGGGAAGCGTAGGAGATGAGCAGTTCTTC.

The genes are TRBV7-8 and TRBJ2-3; 12 bases line up with TRBD1. V lost 5 bases and J lost 1; bases outside the gene matches: 7. This CDR3 has 17 amino acids. Germline assignment: CDR1 SGHVS and CDR2 FQNEAQ. The CDR3 reads CASSHGTGGFGTDTQYF. The CDR3 DNA reads TGTGCCAGCAGCCATGGGACAGGGGGCTTTGGCACAGATACGCAGTATTTT.

V and J are TRBV27 and TRBJ2-7; 11 bases fit TRBD1. Per the germline V gene, CDR1 is MNHEY and CDR2 is SMNVEV (reference sequence). The CDR3 runs to 16 residues. Losses at the gene ends were 6 bases for V and 0 bases for J; bases not matched to a gene: 7. The CDR3 DNA is TGTGCCAGCAGGGGACAGGGGGTCCCATCCTCCTACGAGCAGTACTTC. As protein: CASRGQGVPSSYEQYF.

The genes are TRBV7-6 and TRBJ2-1; TRBD2 is a possible D gene (6 bases). Deletions cut 5 bases from V and 3 bases from J, with 14 bases between. This CDR3 region has 15 residues. CDR1 and CDR2 from the germline V gene are SGHVS and FNYEAQ. DNA of the CDR3: TGTGCCAGCAGCCCCGTACGGGGGAGCTACAATGAGCAGTTCTTC. Translating gives CASSPVRGSYNEQFF.

The V call is TRBV9, the J call TRBJ2-3; D is unclear. CDR1 and CDR2 (germline): SGDLS, YYNGEE. The V and J ends lost 4 bases and 0 bases respectively, with 6 bases between them. This CDR3 region has 13 residues. The CDR3 loop is CASSIQSTDTQYF. The CDR3 coding sequence is TGTGCCAGCAGCATACAGAGCACAGATACGCAGTATTTT.

This clone occurred once. V gene TRBV27 combines with J gene TRBJ2-2; possible D gene TRBD1, 5 bases. This CDR3 is built from 16 residues. V gave up 0 bases and J gave up 1 base, with 9 bases separating them. The V gene's germline CDR1 is MNHEY and CDR2 SMNVEV (reference sequence). The CDR3 loop reads CASSLSRQGNTGELFF. As DNA, the CDR3 is TGTGCCAGCAGTTTATCGCGGCAGGGGAACACCGGGGAGCTGTTTTTT.